The text below deals with one T cell receptor beta chain. Source study methods: Counts of nucleated cells, estimated from reference gene primer amplification, were obtained. Sequenced by immunoSEQ multiplex PCR; TCRdb stores in-frame clones only, minus some. V and J calls and clone size are given by that table; D and trimming were obtained from the DNA. The repertoire holds more than 100,000 clones, with more than 75% as singletons. The sample originates from a study of blood T cell repertoires in COVID-19. On the study more broadly: Sample material is recorded as cDNA or gDNA derived from T cells, B-cell-depleted T cells, or PBMCs.

V lost 0 bases, J lost 6 bases, and 10 bases lay in between. Germline loops: CDR1 SGDLS, CDR2 YYNGEE. The CDR3 length is 13 residues. V is TRBV9 and J is TRBJ2-7; a weak D match, TRBD2 (5 bases). Sequenced sample: peripheral blood. The receptor was isolated from a man in his forties or fifties with active COVID-19. CDR3 bases: TGTGCCAGCAGCGTAGGACTACTAGGCGAGCAGTACTTC. Its protein is CASSVGLLGEQYF. Full variable domain (outside the CDR3, taken from reference TRBV9 and TRBJ2-7): DSGVTQTPKHLITATGQRVTLRCSPRSGDLSVYWYQQSLDQGLQFLIQYYNGEERAKGNILERFSAQQFPDLHSELNLSSLELGDSALYFCASSVGLLGEQYFGPGTRLTVT.